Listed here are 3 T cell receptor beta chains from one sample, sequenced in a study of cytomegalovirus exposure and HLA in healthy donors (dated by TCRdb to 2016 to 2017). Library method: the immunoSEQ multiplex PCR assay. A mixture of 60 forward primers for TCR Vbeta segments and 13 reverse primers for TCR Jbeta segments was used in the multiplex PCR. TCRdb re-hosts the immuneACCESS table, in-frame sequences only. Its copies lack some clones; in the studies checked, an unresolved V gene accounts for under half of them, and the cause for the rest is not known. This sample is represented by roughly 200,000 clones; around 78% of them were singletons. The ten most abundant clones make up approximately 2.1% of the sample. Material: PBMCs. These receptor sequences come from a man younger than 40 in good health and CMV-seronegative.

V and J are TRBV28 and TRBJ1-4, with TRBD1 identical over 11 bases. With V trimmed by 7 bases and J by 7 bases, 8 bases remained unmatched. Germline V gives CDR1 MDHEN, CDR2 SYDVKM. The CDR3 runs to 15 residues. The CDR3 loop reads CASIGGDRGIEKLFF. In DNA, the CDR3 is TGTGCCAGCATAGGCGGGGACAGGGGGATTGAAAAACTGTTTTTT.

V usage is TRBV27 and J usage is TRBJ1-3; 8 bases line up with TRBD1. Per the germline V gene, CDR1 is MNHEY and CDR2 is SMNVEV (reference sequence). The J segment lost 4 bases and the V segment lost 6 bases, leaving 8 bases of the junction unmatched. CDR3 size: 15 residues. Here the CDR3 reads CASRKTGEAGNTIYF. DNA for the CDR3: TGTGCCAGCAGAAAGACAGGGGAGGCCGGAAACACCATATATTTT.

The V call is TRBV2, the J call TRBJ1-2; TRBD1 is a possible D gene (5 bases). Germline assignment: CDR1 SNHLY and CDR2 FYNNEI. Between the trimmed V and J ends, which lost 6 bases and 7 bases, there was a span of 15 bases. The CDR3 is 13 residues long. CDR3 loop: CASRQDKVVGYTF. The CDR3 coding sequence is TGTGCCAGCAGACAGGACAAGGTCGTTGGCTACACCTTC.